A single sample is the source of the 32 T cell receptor beta chains below, sequenced in a study of T cells in women clearing cervical HPV infection. Clones were sequenced by immunoSEQ multiplex PCR, and TCRdb holds only the in-frame ones, with some missing. Seen in this sample are about 20,000 clones; the ten most common clones hold 9% to 15%. Sequencing was done on a sample of blood buffy coat. These receptors were collected from a woman between 18 and 75 years old with a cervical HPV16 infection that either progressed to CIN3+ or cleared (not recorded which).

Remarks on this clone: Coverage ceases 3 residues before the CDR3 finishes, and the germline J gene fills in the end. The chain carries TRBV7-2 and TRBJ2-3, with D maybe TRBD1 (5 bases). The CDR3 loop spans 14 amino acids. Germline CDR1 and CDR2: SGHTA and FQGNSA. Trimming removed 2 bases at V and 1 base at J, with 7 bases between. CDR3: CASSLSGRTDTQYF. The sequenced part of the CDR3 DNA is TGTGCCAGCAGCTTATCAGGGCGCACAGATACG.

On this clone: The read terminates 3 residues ahead of where the CDR3 ends, so the germline J gene completes it. This rearrangement joins TRBV23-1 to TRBJ2-3; the D is unclear. TRBV23-1 is known as an ORF, though its function is uncertain. CDR3 size: 14 residues. This CDR3 reads CASSQSEWAQPQYF. Partial CDR3 DNA: TGCGCCAGCAGTCAATCGGAGTGGGCTCAGCCG.

With respect to this clone: Read sequence stops 3 residues before the CDR3 end, and the germline J gene provides the missing end. The chain couples TRBV5-6 to TRBJ1-1, with TRBD1 matching 7 bases. The CDR3 sequence is 12 residues long. V shed 4 bases, J shed 4 bases, and the junction held 1 base outside the gene matches. Germline V lookup: CDR1 SGHDT, CDR2 YYEEEE. The CDR3 bases that were read are TGTGCCAGCAGCGACAGGGTCACTGAA. The encoded protein is CASSDRVTE. The complete CDR3 protein is CASSDRVTEAFF.

Remarks on this clone: The sequence runs out 3 residues before the end of the CDR3; the remainder is reconstructed from the germline J gene. This sequence joins TRBV18 and TRBJ1-1; weak D call: TRBD1 (5 bases). V was trimmed by 3 bases and J by 0 bases, leaving 11 bases between them. Germline V gene data show CDR1 as KGHSH and CDR2 as LQKENI. The length of the CDR3 is 15 residues. This CDR3 reads CASSPSGFMNTEAFF. CDR3 DNA (partial): TGTGCCAGCTCACCCTCAGGGTTTATGAACACTGAA.

To note about this clone: Read sequence stops 3 residues before the CDR3 end, and the germline J gene provides the missing end. The V gene is TRBV7-6, the J gene TRBJ2-7; D call uncertain. The CDR3 contains 13 residues. Germline lookup yields CDR1 SGHVS and CDR2 FNYEAQ. V lost 6 bases and J lost 1, with 10 bases in between. The covered CDR3 bases are TGTGCCAGCAGAGGATTCAGGTCCTACGAG. This encodes CASRGFRSYE. The whole CDR3 sequence reads CASRGFRSYEQYF.

Details on this clone: The CDR3 is cut off 3 residues early in the read; its end comes from the germline J gene. The V call is TRBV18, the J call TRBJ2-7, with 10 bases fitting TRBD1. The J segment lost 6 bases and the V segment lost 0 bases, leaving 2 bases of the junction unmatched. Germline CDR1 and CDR2: KGHSH and LQKENI. CDR3 length equals 14 residues. This chain's CDR3 is CASSPPWTGGEQYF. The part of the CDR3 DNA that was read is TGTGCCAGCTCACCACCGTGGACAGGGGGCGAG.

As to this clone: The read comes to an end 3 residues before the CDR3 does, leaving the germline J gene to fill in the end. The J gene is TRBJ1-1, the V gene TRBV7-2; 9 nucleotides line up with TRBD1. Germline V gene lookup returns CDR1 SGHTA and CDR2 FQGNSA. The J segment lost 5 bases and the V segment lost 5 bases, leaving 6 bases of the junction unmatched. The CDR3 runs 14 residues. CDR3 DNA (partial): TGTGCCAGCAGCCTAAGACAGGGGGGAACTGAA. Its translation is CASSLRQGGTE. The whole CDR3 region reads CASSLRQGGTEAFF.

A word on this clone: The read terminates 3 residues before the CDR3 end, so the remaining end is supplied by the germline J gene. The chain has TRBV5-6 and TRBJ2-6; no reliable D call. V shed 5 bases and J shed 1 base, with 7 bases lying between them. Germline V gene lookup returns CDR1 SGHDT and CDR2 YYEEEE. The length of the CDR3 is 14 residues. The DNA read from the CDR3 is TGTGCCAGCAGGGCCAGGTCTGGGGCCAACGTC. Translated, it gives CASRARSGANV. In full, the CDR3 reads CASRARSGANVLTF.

Regarding this clone: The read ends 3 residues early relative to the CDR3; the germline J gene fills the gap. This chain joins TRBV7-6 and TRBJ2-7; 8 bases are a match to TRBD1. This CDR3 has 15 residues. Germline CDR1 reads SGHVS; CDR2 reads FNYEAQ. V gave up 4 bases and J gave up 3 bases; unmatched junction bases: 8. The CDR3 DNA, read in part, is TGTGCCAGCAGCTCGACCAGGGGGCCCAACTACGAG. Its translation is CASSSTRGPNYE. The whole CDR3 region reads CASSSTRGPNYEQYF.

Of note for this clone: Read coverage stops 3 residues before the CDR3 terminus; the germline J gene supplies the remainder. The J gene is TRBJ2-1, the V gene TRBV6-1; TRBD1 is a possible D gene (6 bases). The CDR3 runs 16 residues. The germline gives CDR1 MNHNS, CDR2 SASEGT. V lost 4 bases to trimming and J lost 4 bases, with 17 bases between them. The CDR3 here is CASSARRTVSYNEQFF. Incomplete CDR3 DNA: TGTGCCAGCAGTGCGCGGCGGACAGTAAGTTACAATGAG.

On this clone itself: The read halts 3 residues ahead of the CDR3 end, with the missing end drawn from the germline J gene. The V call is TRBV13, the J call TRBJ2-4; D is undetermined. The CDR3 runs to 13 residues. In germline, CDR1 is PRHDT, CDR2 FYEKMQ (reference sequence). The CDR3 here is CASSLGPTYGQYF. Partial CDR3 DNA: TGTGCCAGCAGCTTAGGTCCCACATATGGT.

Considering frequency, this clone is medium-sized. The missing CDR3 end, 3 residues past where the read stops, is filled in from the germline J gene. The chain couples TRBV18 to TRBJ1-2, with 8 bases lining up with TRBD1. CDR3 size: 16 residues. In germline, CDR1 is KGHSH, CDR2 LQKENI. J was trimmed by 7 bases and V by 0 bases; bases with no gene match: 10. CDR3 residues: CASSPPVDRGRSGYTF. The part of the CDR3 DNA that was read is TGTGCCAGCTCACCACCCGTAGACAGGGGAAGAAGTGGC.

Details on this clone: Read sequence stops 3 residues before the CDR3 end, and the germline J gene provides the missing end. The V call is TRBV7-2, the J call TRBJ2-3; D perhaps matches TRBD1 (5 bases). The CDR3 contains 14 residues. Germline CDR1 SGHTA, CDR2 FQGNSA. The CDR3 loop is CASSLAGPHQPQYF. The CDR3 DNA, read in part, is TGTGCCAGCAGCTTAGCGGGGCCCCATCAGCCG.

On this clone: The read terminates 3 residues before the CDR3 end, so the remaining end is supplied by the germline J gene. J is TRBJ1-2 and V is TRBV29-1; 8 bases map to TRBD1. The germline V gene has CDR1 SQVTM and CDR2 ANQGSEA. This CDR3 is 13 amino acids long. The sequenced part of the CDR3 DNA is TGCAGCGGGGGGACAGGCGAAAACGTGGGC. Residues: CSGGTGENVG. The entire CDR3 reads CSGGTGENVGYTF.

With regard to this clone: Read sequence stops 3 residues before the CDR3 end, and the germline J gene provides the missing end. The chain recombines TRBV5-1 with TRBJ2-6; TRBD2 might be the D (6 bases). CDR1 and CDR2 from the germline V gene are SGHRS and YFSETQ. Trimming shortened V by 2 bases and J by 3 bases, and 9 bases separated the two germline ends. The CDR3 contains 15 residues. CDR3 bases read: TGCGCCAGCAGCTTTCGGGGGAGTGGGGCCAACGTC. It encodes CASSFRGSGANV. The full CDR3 protein reads CASSFRGSGANVLTF.

Concerning this clone: The read gets to within 3 residues of the CDR3 end, and the germline J gene fills in the rest. The chain links TRBV19 to TRBJ2-1, with D unresolved. The germline CDR1 and CDR2 sequences are LNHDA and SQIVND (reference sequence). V was shortened by 4 bases and J by 2 bases, with 6 bases between the two germline ends. This CDR3 is 13 amino acids long. The part of the CDR3 DNA that was read is TGTGCCAGTAGTAACTCTCCCTACAATGAG. Encoded protein: CASSNSPYNE. The CDR3 in its entirety is CASSNSPYNEQFF.

Note on this clone: The CDR3 extends 3 residues past the end of the read, so its final part is completed from the germline J gene. The chain uses TRBV2 and TRBJ2-3; D is uncertain. The length of the CDR3 is 14 residues. CDR1 is SNHLY and CDR2 is FYNNEI in the germline V gene. The CDR3: CASSVQTSNQPQYF. The CDR3 bases that were read are TGTGCCAGCAGTGTACAGACAAGCAATCAGCCG.

A remark on this clone: The CDR3 goes on 3 residues after the read ends, and that part is filled in from the germline J gene. J is TRBJ1-2 and V is TRBV18; 7 nucleotides match TRBD1. CDR1 and CDR2 from the germline V gene are KGHSH and LQKENI. The CDR3 contains 16 residues. The sequenced CDR3 bases are TGTGCCAGCTCACCCGAAACCGGGACAGCGCTTGGCGAC. Translated: CASSPETGTALGD. The CDR3 as a whole reads CASSPETGTALGDYTF.

A note on this clone: The read halts 3 residues ahead of the CDR3 end, with the missing end drawn from the germline J gene. The same CDR3 is also encoded by other DNA sequences in this sample. This chain connects TRBV2 to TRBJ1-3; 7 nucleotides align to TRBD1. In germline, CDR1 is SNHLY, CDR2 FYNNEI. The CDR3 has 15 amino acids. Trimming took 3 bases from V and 6 from J; bases not matched to a gene: 8. The CDR3 DNA, read in part, is TGTGCCAGCAGTGAGAGACAGGGAGTGACAAACACC. Translated, it gives CASSERQGVTNT. The whole CDR3 sequence reads CASSERQGVTNTIYF.

Worth noting for this clone: The read halts 3 residues ahead of the CDR3 end, with the missing end drawn from the germline J gene. The rearrangement joins TRBV18 to TRBJ2-3; TRBD2 matches at 14 bases. The CDR3 loop spans 16 amino acids. Looked up from germline, CDR1 is KGHSH and CDR2 is LQKENI. Here the CDR3 reads CASSPRTSGGQETQYF. CDR3 DNA, as far as it was read: TGTGCCAGCTCACCCCGGACTAGCGGGGGGCAAGAGACG.

Note on this clone: Read coverage stops 3 residues before the CDR3 terminus; the germline J gene supplies the remainder. The chain recombines TRBV12-3 or TRBV12-4 with TRBJ2-7; D call uncertain. The V end lost 3 bases, the J end lost 5 bases, and 14 bases lay between the germline ends. The CDR3 loop spans 14 amino acids. Here the CDR3 reads CASSLVMAVDEQYF. Partial CDR3 DNA: TGTGCCAGCAGTTTGGTAATGGCGGTGGACGAG.

Of note for this clone: The read comes to an end 3 residues before the CDR3 does, leaving the germline J gene to fill in the end. The chain is built from TRBV5-4 and TRBJ2-5; D not certain. Germline V lookup: CDR1 SGHNT, CDR2 YYREEE (reference sequence). This CDR3 has 14 amino acids. The V gene lost 0 bases and the J gene lost 2 bases, with 8 bases spanning the gap. The CDR3 sequence: CASSLVSSQETQYF. The covered CDR3 bases are TGTGCCAGCAGCTTGGTCAGTTCGCAAGAGACC.

Comments on this clone: One junction end disagrees with the germline gene, perhaps due to a read error. The CDR3 goes on 3 residues after the read ends, and that part is filled in from the germline J gene. This sequence joins TRBV4-2 and TRBJ2-3; 8 positions agree with TRBD2. The CDR3 has 13 residues. Germline lookup yields CDR1 LGHNA and CDR2 YNFKEQ. The CDR3 is CASSPRGAGAQYF. The CDR3 DNA, read in part, is TGCGCCAGCAGCCCGCGGGGGGCGGGAGCG.

As concerns this clone: The read comes to an end 3 residues before the CDR3 does, leaving the germline J gene to fill in the end. The genes are TRBV4-2 and TRBJ2-7, with D perhaps matching TRBD1 (7 bases). This CDR3 is 15 amino acids long. V was trimmed by 0 bases and J by 3 bases, leaving 12 bases between them. The germline V gene has CDR1 LGHNA and CDR2 YNFKEQ. The CDR3 region is CASSQDQGGVYEQYF. The CDR3 bases that were read are TGTGCCAGCAGCCAAGATCAGGGGGGCGTCTACGAG.

Regarding this clone: The read finishes 3 residues shy of the CDR3 end, and the germline J gene is used to complete it. The chain recombines TRBV7-3 with TRBJ2-6; D call uncertain. The germline CDR1 and CDR2 sequences are SGHTA and FQGTGA. The CDR3 totals 14 residues. Deletions cut 6 bases from V and 4 bases from J, with 10 bases between. Here the CDR3 reads CASSEVSGANVLTF. The sequenced CDR3 bases are TGTGCCAGCAGTGAGGTTTCAGGGGCCAACGTC.

Notes on this clone: The observed sequence ends 3 residues before the CDR3 terminus, with the missing tail filled in from the germline J gene. V usage is TRBV19 and J usage is TRBJ1-2, with 8 bases lining up with TRBD1. The CDR3 has 14 amino acids. Germline V gives CDR1 LNHDA, CDR2 SQIVND (reference sequence). The trim removed 11 bases at V and 6 bases at J, leaving 14 bases unmatched. The part of the CDR3 DNA that was read is TGTGCCTGCACGCGCAGGGGGCTTTCGGATGGC. Protein product: CACTRRGLSDG. The CDR3 reads in full as CACTRRGLSDGYTF.

Comments on this clone: The sequenced fragment ends 3 residues before the CDR3 boundary, so the rest is inferred from the germline J gene. The chain carries TRBV13 and TRBJ2-6; D remains unclear. The CDR3 length is 15 residues. V was cut by 3 bases and J by 0 bases, with 6 bases left in between. CDR1 PRHDT and CDR2 FYEKMQ come from the germline V gene (reference sequence). Here the CDR3 reads CASSFYDSGANVLTF. Incomplete CDR3 DNA: TGTGCCAGCAGCTTCTACGACTCTGGGGCCAACGTC.

The covered CDR3 bases are TGTGCCAGCAGTGAATTCATCGCAGGGGCCAATCAGCCC. This gives the protein CASSEFIAGANQP. The whole CDR3 reads CASSEFIAGANQPQHF. The chain joins TRBV6-1 to TRBJ1-5, with a possible D match to TRBD1 (6 bases). The read halts 3 residues ahead of the CDR3 end, with the missing end drawn from the germline J gene. The germline gives CDR1 MNHNS, CDR2 SASEGT. There are 16 residues in the CDR3. V dropped 2 bases and J dropped 3 bases, with 14 bases sitting between them.

About this clone: The read ends 3 residues early relative to the CDR3; the germline J gene fills the gap. This rearrangement joins TRBV6-2 or TRBV6-3 to TRBJ1-2, with 8 bases lining up with TRBD1. Germline assignment: CDR1 MNHEY and CDR2 SVGEGT. This CDR3 contains 15 residues. CDR3 DNA, as far as it was read: TGTGCCAGCAGAGGACTAGCGGGAGACAGGGGCGAC. It is translated as CASRGLAGDRGD. From start to end, the CDR3 is CASRGLAGDRGDYTF.

In regard to this clone: The CDR3 end is not reached by the read, which stops 3 residues before it; the germline J gene fills it in. The chain employs TRBV7-9 and TRBJ2-1; 11 bases agree with TRBD2. The V segment lost 6 bases and the J segment 8 bases; nucleotides outside the gene matches: 6. The CDR3 sequence is 14 residues long. CDR1 is SEHNR, CDR2 FQNEAQ, per germline (reference sequence). The CDR3 protein is CASSRSGRADEQFF. CDR3 DNA, as far as it was read: TGTGCCAGCAGTCGTAGCGGGAGGGCCGATGAG.

In the case of this clone: The read is 3 residues too short to cover the CDR3 end, so that end is filled in from the germline J gene. This chain uses TRBV7-2 with TRBJ2-3; 10 bases map to TRBD1. There are 15 residues in the CDR3. Per the germline V gene, CDR1 is SGHTA and CDR2 is FQGNSA. The DNA read from the CDR3 is TGTGCCAGCAGCTTCGGACAGGGGGTGGGACAGCCG. Protein sequence: CASSFGQGVGQP. The whole CDR3 protein is CASSFGQGVGQPQYF.

Notes on this clone: The missing CDR3 end, 3 residues past where the read stops, is filled in from the germline J gene. The chain links TRBV20-1 to TRBJ2-7, with 7 nucleotides matching TRBD2. Looked up from germline, CDR1 is DFQATT and CDR2 is SNEGSKA (reference sequence). The V gene end was trimmed by 2 bases and the J gene end by 2 bases; junction bases not matched to a gene: 9. The CDR3 covers 15 residues. Partial CDR3 DNA: TGCAGTGCTAGAAACACCCGGGGGGAACCCTACGAG. It encodes CSARNTRGEPYE. In full, the CDR3 reads CSARNTRGEPYEQYF.